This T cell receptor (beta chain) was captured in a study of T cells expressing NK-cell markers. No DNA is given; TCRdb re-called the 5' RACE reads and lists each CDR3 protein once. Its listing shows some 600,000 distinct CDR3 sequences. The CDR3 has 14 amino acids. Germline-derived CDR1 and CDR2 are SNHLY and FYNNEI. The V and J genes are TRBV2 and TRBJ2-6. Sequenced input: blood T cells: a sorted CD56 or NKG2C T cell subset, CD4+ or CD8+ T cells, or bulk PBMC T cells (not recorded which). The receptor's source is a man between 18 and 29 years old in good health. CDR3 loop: CASCMESGANVLTF.